A single sample gave rise to the 18 T cell receptor beta chains below, sequenced in a study of human T cells and chemical hapten exposure. TCRdb passed the RACE reads through MiXCR, listing each CDR3 protein once. Among 80,000 to 95,000 distinct CDR3 sequences, 9.5% to 12% were seen once, and the ten largest hold under 2.5%. Indicated time point: patch test 2, 6 weeks after DPC sensitization. Treatment denoted: therapeutic diphenylcyclopropenone sensitization with weekly scalp DPC. Sequences were derived from whole blood, sampled in connection with sensitization to the hapten diphenylcyclopropenone (DPC). The receptors stem from a man aged 40-49 years with alopecia areata. Some clones in this sample may be carry-over from other donors' samples.

This clonotype was picked up many times. The chain carries TRBV13 and TRBJ2-3; 15 nucleotides match TRBD2. CDR1 PRHDT and CDR2 FYEKMQ come from the germline V gene (reference sequence). The CDR3 spans 20 residues. Trimming removed 6 bases from V and 3 bases from J; junction bases left unmatched: 16. CDR3 nucleotides: TGTGCCAGCAGTTTCCGCCCGGGACTAGCGGGAGGCCTAAGGACAGATACGCAGTATTTT. Translating gives CASSFRPGLAGGLRTDTQYF.

Remarks on this clonotype: A single base separates this from a much larger clone, so it may be a read error. The chain has TRBV5-1 and TRBJ2-7; 8 bases match TRBD1. Germline V gives CDR1 SGHRS, CDR2 YFSETQ. The CDR3 has 14 residues. For the CDR3, the DNA is TGCGTCAGCAGCGAACAGGGGGGCACCTACGAGCAGTACGTC. It translates to CVSSEQGGTYEQYV.

This clonotype appeared a few times. J is TRBJ2-7 and V is TRBV25-1; D remains unclear. The CDR3 is 12 residues long. Deletions cut 6 bases from V and 4 bases from J, with 10 bases between. Germline V gene sequence: CDR1 MGHDK, CDR2 SYGVNS. As DNA, the CDR3 is TGTGCCAGCAGATCGGACGGGTACGAGCAGTACTTC. This translates into CASRSDGYEQYF.

The table lists this clonotype with a few counts. The CDR3 here is CASSLATSGYEETQYF. The CDR3 bases are TGTGCCAGCAGTTTAGCGACTAGCGGATACGAAGAGACCCAGTACTTC. The rearrangement links TRBV12-3 or TRBV12-4 to TRBJ2-5; 9 positions match TRBD2. With 0 bases clipped from V and 3 bases from J, the junction kept 5 bases outside the gene matches. CDR3 length: 16 amino acids.

By sample fraction, this clonotype is medium-sized (0.01 to 0.1%). The J gene is TRBJ1-1, the V gene TRBV7-9, with 7 nucleotides matching TRBD1. J was trimmed by 0 bases and V by 5 bases; bases with no gene match: 6. The CDR3 is 15 amino acids. In germline, CDR1 is SEHNR, CDR2 FQNEAQ (reference sequence). CDR3 residues: CASSRGQDMNTEAFF. CDR3 nucleotide sequence: TGTGCCAGCAGCCGCGGACAGGATATGAACACTGAAGCTTTCTTT.

This clonotype was counted ten times or more. The chain recombines TRBV29-1 with TRBJ1-2; 9 bases align to TRBD1. The CDR3 length is 13 residues. CDR1 and CDR2 from the germline V gene are SQVTM and ANQGSEA. J lost 7 bases, V lost 6 bases, and 9 bases had no gene match. The CDR3 sequence is CSVYRGTGSGYTF. The CDR3 DNA reads TGCAGCGTGTACCGGGGGACAGGGTCTGGCTACACCTTC.

This clonotype was seen at least ten times. The genes are TRBV24-1 and TRBJ2-3, with D unclear. The CDR3 extends over 12 amino acids. Germline values: CDR1 KGHDR, CDR2 SFDVKD. Trimming stripped 4 bases from V and 4 bases from J, with 5 bases between. The CDR3: CATSEPSDTQYF. The CDR3, as DNA: TGTGCCACCAGTGAACCGTCAGATACGCAGTATTTT.

This clonotype was picked up a small number of times. The chain recombines TRBV10-3 with TRBJ2-3; 11 nucleotides align to TRBD2. CDR3 length equals 14 residues. V lost 6 bases, J lost 6 bases, and 5 bases stayed unmatched. Looked up from germline, CDR1 is ENHRY and CDR2 is SYGVKD. CDR3: CAISGTSGKDTQYF. DNA for the CDR3: TGTGCCATCAGCGGGACTAGCGGAAAGGATACGCAGTATTTT.

This clonotype was picked up a small number of times. The chain carries TRBV28 and TRBJ2-7, with D possibly TRBD1 on 5 matching bases. The length of the CDR3 is 14 residues. V gave up 3 bases and J gave up 2 bases, with 11 bases separating them. In germline, CDR1 is MDHEN, CDR2 SYDVKM. Written as DNA, the CDR3 is TGTGCCAGCAGTTTGGGGCAGGAGACCTACGAGCAGTACGTC. Its translation: CASSLGQETYEQYV.

This clonotype was detected a few times. The chain is built from TRBV25-1 and TRBJ2-7, with 7 positions matching TRBD2. CDR1 is MGHDK, CDR2 SYGVNS, per germline. The CDR3 is 15 residues long. Trimming took 6 bases from V and 5 from J; bases not matched to a gene: 13. The CDR3 region is CASSRTWGGFDEQYF. CDR3 nucleotides: TGTGCCAGCAGCCGAACCTGGGGGGGGTTCGACGAGCAGTACTTC.

This clonotype was recorded at least ten times. This rearrangement joins TRBV5-6 to TRBJ2-3; no clear D. Trimming took 0 bases from V and 1 from J, leaving 3 bases between them. The germline V gene encodes CDR1 SGHDT and CDR2 YYEEEE. CDR3 length: 13 amino acids. The CDR3 region has the DNA TGTGCCAGCAGCTTGGAGGGCACAGATACGCAGTATTTT. It specifies CASSLEGTDTQYF.

This clonotype occurred many times. The chain is built from TRBV29-1 and TRBJ1-3; D ambiguous. Germline V CDR1 and CDR2: SQVTM, ANQGSEA. V shed 0 bases and J shed 9 bases, with 6 bases lying between them. This CDR3 region has 11 residues. The CDR3 sequence: CSVEDFSTIYF. The CDR3 DNA is TGCAGCGTTGAAGATTTTAGCACCATATATTTT.

The chain recombines TRBV18 with TRBJ2-1; TRBD2 is a possible D gene (5 bases). CDR1 is KGHSH, CDR2 LQKENI, per germline. V was pared by 3 bases and J by 6 bases, with 9 bases between. The CDR3 totals 13 residues. CDR3 sequence (DNA): TGTGCCAGCTCACCCCTAGCTCGCAATGAGCAGTTCTTC. It codes for CASSPLARNEQFF.

The chain is built from TRBV7-9 and TRBJ1-1; unclear D gene. Germline values: CDR1 SEHNR, CDR2 FQNEAQ (reference sequence). The CDR3 is 11 residues long. In DNA, the CDR3 is TGTGCGATCGAGACTAACTCGGCAGCTTTCTTT. It encodes CAIETNSAAFF.

The chain joins TRBV24-1 to TRBJ2-1, with D hard to call. The CDR3 runs to 13 residues. Trimming stripped 2 bases from V and 9 bases from J, with 10 bases between. The germline V gene encodes CDR1 KGHDR and CDR2 SFDVKD. CDR3 protein: CATSDWQNGEQFF. The CDR3 DNA reads as TGTGCCACCAGTGATTGGCAAAACGGTGAGCAGTTCTTC.

There are many counts of this clonotype. This chain connects TRBV12-3 or TRBV12-4 to TRBJ2-7, with D tentatively TRBD1 (6 bases). This CDR3 region has 12 residues. V was shortened by 6 bases and J by 4 bases, with 10 bases between the two germline ends. CDR3 bases: TGTGCCAGCAGCCCTACAGGGTACGAGCAGTACGTC. Amino acid sequence: CASSPTGYEQYV.

This clonotype appeared a few times. This CDR3 reads CASSGAAARGNEQFF. Written as DNA, the CDR3 is TGTGCCAGCAGCGGAGCCGCAGCCCGGGGTAATGAGCAGTTCTTC. This chain links TRBV9 with TRBJ2-1; D possibly corresponds to TRBD2 (5 bases). Germline CDR1 SGDLS, CDR2 YYNGEE. The CDR3 has 15 amino acids. Trimming removed 3 bases at V and 7 bases at J, with 17 bases between.

This clonotype was observed a few times. The chain combines TRBV19 with TRBJ1-4; the D gene is possibly TRBD1 (5 bases). The V and J ends lost 5 bases and 3 bases respectively, with 16 bases between them. Germline-derived CDR1 and CDR2 are LNHDA and SQIVND (reference sequence). CDR3 length: 16 amino acids. Here the CDR3 DNA reads TGTGCCAGTAGTCCCGGGACGGTGTGGTCTAATGAAAAACTGTTTTTT. Protein sequence: CASSPGTVWSNEKLFF.